This T cell receptor (beta chain) was identified in a study of cytomegalovirus exposure and HLA in healthy donors. Study-wide results and limits: Sequence variants that were highly shared formed a cluster that was likely a sequencing artifact. In vitro experiments confirmed that three CMV-associated chains were specific for CMV antigens. By a later analysis, the bulk of CMV-associated TCR beta chains appeared HLA-restricted.

A remark on this clone: The target antigen is unknown.

The V gene lost 4 bases and the J gene lost 6 bases, with 9 bases spanning the gap. The CDR3 is made up of 12 amino acids. Germline V lookup: CDR1 SGHRS, CDR2 YFSETQ. The PCR ran on 60 Vbeta and 13 Jbeta primers. As processed by the authors: Later, 80 million or so unique TCR beta chains were counted in an analysis, and 10 million to 12 million of them were shared. Using immunoSEQ multiplex PCR, the repertoire was profiled, and TCRdb retains in-frame clones only, with some absent. Clone size and the V and J calls come from that table; the DNA yielded D and trimming. This sample has around 170,000 clones, with roughly 84% found just once.

The rearrangement uses TRBV5-1 and TRBJ2-3; D might be TRBD2 (6 bases). Sequenced sample: PBMCs. The receptor comes from a boy younger than 10 in good health and CMV-seronegative. DNA of the CDR3: TGCGCCAGCAGCCTACGGGGGGATACGCAGTATTTT. It specifies CASSLRGDTQYF.